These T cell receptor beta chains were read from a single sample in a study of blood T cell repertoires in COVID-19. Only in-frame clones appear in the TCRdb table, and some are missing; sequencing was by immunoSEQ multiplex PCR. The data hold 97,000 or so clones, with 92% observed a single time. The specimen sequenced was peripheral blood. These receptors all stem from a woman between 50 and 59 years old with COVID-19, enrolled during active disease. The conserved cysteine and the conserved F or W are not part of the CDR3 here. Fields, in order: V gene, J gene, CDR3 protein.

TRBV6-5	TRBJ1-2	ASSLIPYYYGYT
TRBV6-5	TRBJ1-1	ASSLVVSSAEAF
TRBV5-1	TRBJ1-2	ASSFDSNYGYT
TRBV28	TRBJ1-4	ASSGLSRVTNEKLF
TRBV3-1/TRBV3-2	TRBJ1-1	ASSLPGVEAF
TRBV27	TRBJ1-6	ASSFGGYSPLH
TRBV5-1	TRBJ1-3	ASSPYIGGSGNTIY
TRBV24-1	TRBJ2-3	ATSSTDTQY
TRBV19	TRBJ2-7	ASNRGTSYEQY
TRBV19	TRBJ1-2	ASKGAGYGYT
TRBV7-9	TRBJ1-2	ASDSYYGYT
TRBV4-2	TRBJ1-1	ASSQEIRRAVFTNTEAF
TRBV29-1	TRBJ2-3	SVVGQLTDTQY
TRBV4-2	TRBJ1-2	ASSQDPGTGFYGYT